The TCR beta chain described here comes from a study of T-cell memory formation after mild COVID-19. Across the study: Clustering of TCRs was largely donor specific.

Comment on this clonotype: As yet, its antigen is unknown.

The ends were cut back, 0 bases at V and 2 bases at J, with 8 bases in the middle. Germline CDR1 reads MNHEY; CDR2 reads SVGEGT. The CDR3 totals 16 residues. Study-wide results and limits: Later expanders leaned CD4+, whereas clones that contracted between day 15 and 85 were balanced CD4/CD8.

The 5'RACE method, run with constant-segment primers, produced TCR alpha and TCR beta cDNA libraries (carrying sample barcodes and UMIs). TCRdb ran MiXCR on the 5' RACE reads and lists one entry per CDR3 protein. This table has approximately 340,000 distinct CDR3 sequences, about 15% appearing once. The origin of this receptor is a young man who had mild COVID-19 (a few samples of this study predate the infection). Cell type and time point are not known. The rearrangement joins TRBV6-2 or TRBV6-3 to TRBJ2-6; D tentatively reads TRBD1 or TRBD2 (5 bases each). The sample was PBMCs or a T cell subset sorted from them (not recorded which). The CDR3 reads CASSYSRGAGANVLTF. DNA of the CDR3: TGTGCCAGCAGTTACTCCCGAGGGGCTGGGGCCAACGTCCTGACTTTC.